This section outlines one T cell receptor (beta chain) sequence together with its context. Its specificity is not known. Sequencing was at deep level. TCRdb's table, derived via immunoSEQ multiplex PCR, lists solely in-frame clones and lacks some. The sample lists a few million clones; around 92% were seen once. The CDR3 consists of 21 residues. The V end was cut by 2 bases, the J end by 0 bases, with 26 bases between. The data belong to a study of shared clonotypes between healthy human individuals. Study observations and caveats: Memory subsets had estimated richness that was generally smaller than that of naive subsets. A handful of donors showed sharing of about 4.7% of naive CD4 clonotypes.

From CD4+ cells came CD45RA+ naive and CD45RA-negative memory subsets. Sequencing was carried out using naive CD4+ T cells from PBMCs. As for subset: CD45RA+ positively selected. This chain joins TRBV6-7 and TRBJ1-5; TRBD1 might be the D (5 bases). TRBV6-7 is an ORF, with its function uncertain. This sequence was found in a man younger than 35 in good health. Some clones in this sample may be carry-over from other donors' samples. The CDR3 DNA reads TGTGCCAGCAGTTACCCCGGTTTTGAGACAGAGTGCACTTATAGCAATCAGCCCCAGCATTTT. Translating it yields CASSYPGFETECTYSNQPQHF.